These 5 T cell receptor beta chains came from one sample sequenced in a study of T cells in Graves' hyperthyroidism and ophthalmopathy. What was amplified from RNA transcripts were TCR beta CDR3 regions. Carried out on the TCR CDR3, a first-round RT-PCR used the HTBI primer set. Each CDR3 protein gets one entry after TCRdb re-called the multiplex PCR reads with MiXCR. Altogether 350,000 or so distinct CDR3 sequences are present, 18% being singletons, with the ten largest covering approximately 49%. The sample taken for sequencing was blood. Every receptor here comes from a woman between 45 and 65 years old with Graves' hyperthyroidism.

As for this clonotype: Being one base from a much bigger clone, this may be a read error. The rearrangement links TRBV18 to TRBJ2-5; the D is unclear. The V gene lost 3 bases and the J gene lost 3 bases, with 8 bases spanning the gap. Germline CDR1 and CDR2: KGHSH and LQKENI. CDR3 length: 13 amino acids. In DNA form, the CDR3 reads TGTGCCAGCTCACCCGACTTCAAAGAGACCCAGTACTTC. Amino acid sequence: CASSPDFKETQYF. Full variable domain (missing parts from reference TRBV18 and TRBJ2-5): NAGVMQNPRHLVRRRGQEARLRCSPMKGHSHVYWYRQLPEEGLKFMVYLQKENIIDESGMPKERFSAEFPKEGPSILRIQQVVRGDSAAYFCASSPDFKETQYFGPGTRLLVL.

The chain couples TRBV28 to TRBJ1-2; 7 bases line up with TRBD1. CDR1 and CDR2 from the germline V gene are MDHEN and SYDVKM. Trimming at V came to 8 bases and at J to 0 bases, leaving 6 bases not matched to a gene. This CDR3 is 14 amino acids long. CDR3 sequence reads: CASGTASANYGYTF. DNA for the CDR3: TGTGCCAGCGGGACAGCCTCCGCTAACTATGGCTACACCTTC.

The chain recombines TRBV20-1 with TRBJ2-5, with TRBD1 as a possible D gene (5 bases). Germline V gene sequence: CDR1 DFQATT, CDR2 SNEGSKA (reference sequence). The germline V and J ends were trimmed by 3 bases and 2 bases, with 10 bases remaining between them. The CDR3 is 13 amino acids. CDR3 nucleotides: TGCAGTGCTAGCGCGACAGAACAAGAGACCCAGTACTTC. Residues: CSASATEQETQYF.

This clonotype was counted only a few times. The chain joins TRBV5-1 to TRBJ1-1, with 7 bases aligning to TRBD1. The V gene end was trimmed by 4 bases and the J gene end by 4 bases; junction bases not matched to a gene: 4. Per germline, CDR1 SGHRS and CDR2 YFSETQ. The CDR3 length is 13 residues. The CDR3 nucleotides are TGCGCCAGCAGCGGAGGGACAGCCACTGAAGCTTTCTTT. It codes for CASSGGTATEAFF.

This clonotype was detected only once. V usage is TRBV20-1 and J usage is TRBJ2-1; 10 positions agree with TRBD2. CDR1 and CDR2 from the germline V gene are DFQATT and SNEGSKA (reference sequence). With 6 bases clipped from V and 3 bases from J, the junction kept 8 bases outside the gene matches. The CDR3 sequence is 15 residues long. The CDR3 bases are TGCAGTGCCGAACCGGGACTAGCGCGCTACAATGAGCAGTTCTTC. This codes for CSAEPGLARYNEQFF.